These 24 T cell receptor beta chains were sequenced from one sample in a study of T cell clonotyping in hematopoietic cell transplantation. Produced via immunoSEQ multiplex PCR; TCRdb's table is partial and in-frame only. The data show more than 55,000 clones, with roughly 94% seen just once and roughly 1.7% held by the top ten. The specimen was peripheral blood mononuclear cells. The receptors come from a man aged 50-60 years in good health. Some clones in this sample may be carry-over from other donors' samples.

The count of this clone is one. The rearrangement joins TRBV6-5 to TRBJ1-2, with 10 bases matching TRBD1. The germline gives CDR1 MNHEY, CDR2 SVGAGI. V dropped 6 bases and J dropped 4; count of bases not matched to a gene: 8. CDR3 length equals 15 residues. CDR3 residues: CASRRGTGVLYGYTF. The DNA for the CDR3 is TGTGCCAGCAGGAGAGGGACAGGGGTCCTCTATGGCTACACCTTC.

The V and J genes are TRBV9 and TRBJ2-2; the match to TRBD1 covers 9 bases. The ends lost 7 bases at V and 1 base at J; junction bases unmatched: 5. CDR1 and CDR2 from the germline V gene are SGDLS and YYNGEE. The CDR3 loop spans 15 amino acids. The CDR3 region is CASGDRVWNTGELFF. CDR3 nucleotide sequence: TGTGCCAGCGGGGACAGGGTGTGGAACACCGGGGAGCTGTTTTTT.

The chain links TRBV4-1 to TRBJ2-7, with 9 positions matching TRBD2. This CDR3 region has 16 residues. The ends lost 1 base at V and 7 bases at J; junction bases unmatched: 11. Germline V gene sequence: CDR1 MGHRA, CDR2 YSYEKL. CDR3 bases: TGCGCCAGCAGCCAAGTTCTGGCGGGAGGGCCTGAAGAGCAGTACTTC. Amino acid sequence: CASSQVLAGGPEEQYF.

The V and J genes are TRBV6-5 and TRBJ2-3; the D gene is possibly TRBD2 (6 bases). This CDR3 comprises 15 residues. Trimming took 9 bases from V and 2 from J, leaving 18 bases between them. Germline CDR1 and CDR2: MNHEY and SVGAGI. CDR3 nucleotide sequence: TGTGCCAGTTCCGCCGGGGGTTTTTCCACAGATACGCAGTATTTT. Translation gives CASSAGGFSTDTQYF.

The chain uses TRBV5-6 and TRBJ1-1, with no clear D. The V gene lost 0 bases and the J gene lost 10 bases, with 13 bases spanning the gap. Germline CDR1 is SGHDT and CDR2 is YYEEEE. CDR3 length: 13 residues. The CDR3 DNA reads TGTGCCAGCAGCTTGGCGGCAGTGAGGTCAGCTTTCTTT. Encoded protein: CASSLAAVRSAFF.

The sample holds one count of this clone. The rearrangement joins TRBV7-9 to TRBJ1-2, with unresolved D. The CDR3 covers 12 residues. Looked up from germline, CDR1 is SEHNR and CDR2 is FQNEAQ (reference sequence). V gave up 7 bases and J gave up 4 bases, with 10 bases separating them. CDR3 in amino acids: CASTGSPYGYTF. CDR3 DNA sequence: TGTGCCAGCACCGGGTCTCCCTATGGCTACACCTTC.

The chain links TRBV11-2 to TRBJ2-3; tentatively, D is TRBD2 (6 bases). CDR1 and CDR2 from the germline V gene are SGHAT and FQNNGV. The CDR3 has 15 amino acids. Trimming left V 5 bases short and J 0 bases short, with 12 bases between. The CDR3, as DNA: TGTGCCAGCAGCATAGGGGCGGGAAGCACAGATACGCAGTATTTT. Its translation is CASSIGAGSTDTQYF.

V is TRBV27 and J is TRBJ1-2, with D maybe TRBD1 (6 bases). The ends were cut back, 4 bases at V and 4 bases at J, with 13 bases in the middle. CDR3 length: 14 residues. The V gene's germline CDR1 is MNHEY and CDR2 SMNVEV (reference sequence). The CDR3 bases are TGTGCCAGCAGTTGGAAAGGGGGAGGCTATGGCTACACCTTC. Residues: CASSWKGGGYGYTF.

The CDR3 loop is CASGGTSGGEQYF. The DNA of the CDR3 is TGTGCCAGCGGCGGGACTAGCGGTGGGGAGCAGTACTTC. This chain links TRBV9 with TRBJ2-7, with 11 bases lining up with TRBD2. The length of the CDR3 is 13 residues. Germline V gene sequence: CDR1 SGDLS, CDR2 YYNGEE. Trimming cost V 7 bases and J 7 bases; bases outside gene matches: 7. Drawing the rest from reference TRBV9 and TRBJ2-7, the complete variable domain is DSGVTQTPKHLITATGQRVTLRCSPRSGDLSVYWYQQSLDQGLQFLIQYYNGEERAKGNILERFSAQQFPDLHSELNLSSLELGDSALYFCASGGTSGGEQYFGPGTRLTVT.

This chain uses TRBV4-1 with TRBJ2-7, with 11 bases fitting TRBD2. The CDR3 spans 15 residues. Trimming removed 0 bases from V and 2 bases from J; junction bases left unmatched: 0. Looked up from germline, CDR1 is MGHRA and CDR2 is YSYEKL. The CDR3 DNA sequence: TGCGCCAGCAGCCAAGAGACTAGCGGGACCTACGAGCAGTACTTC. Protein product: CASSQETSGTYEQYF.

The chain carries TRBV4-1 and TRBJ1-2; D might be TRBD1 (5 bases). The V and J ends lost 0 bases and 3 bases respectively, with 11 bases between them. Germline V lookup: CDR1 MGHRA, CDR2 YSYEKL. The CDR3 length is 15 residues. This chain's CDR3 is CASSQDSGGYYGYTF. In DNA form, the CDR3 reads TGCGCCAGCAGCCAAGATTCGGGGGGTTACTATGGCTACACCTTC.

This chain uses TRBV28 with TRBJ2-5, with 9 bases identical to TRBD1. The J segment lost 3 bases and the V segment lost 1 base, leaving 12 bases of the junction unmatched. CDR1 MDHEN and CDR2 SYDVKM come from the germline V gene. The CDR3 sequence is 18 residues long. The CDR3 protein is CASSLFVGQGLSKETQYF. The CDR3 DNA sequence: TGTGCCAGCAGTTTATTCGTGGGACAGGGCCTCTCCAAAGAGACCCAGTACTTC.

The chain combines TRBV4-1 with TRBJ2-2, with 10 nucleotides matching TRBD1. Germline assignment: CDR1 MGHRA and CDR2 YSYEKL. V lost 3 bases and J lost 3; bases outside the gene matches: 4. The length of the CDR3 is 16 residues. The CDR3 protein is CASSHGQGGDTGELFF. The CDR3 coding sequence is TGCGCCAGCAGCCATGGACAGGGGGGTGACACCGGGGAGCTGTTTTTT.

This clone was found once. This rearrangement joins TRBV5-4 to TRBJ2-3; TRBD2 matches at 15 bases. V shed 1 base and J 5 bases; nucleotides not matched to a gene: 2. The CDR3 runs to 16 residues. CDR1 is SGHNT, CDR2 YYREEE, per germline (reference sequence). The DNA for the CDR3 is TGTGCCAGCAGCTTGATGGGACTAGCGGGGGGAGATACGCAGTATTTT. It codes for CASSLMGLAGGDTQYF. Supplemented by reference TRBV5-4 and TRBJ2-3, the full variable domain reads ETGVTQSPTHLIKTRGQQVTLRCSSQSGHNTVSWYQQALGQGPQFIFQYYREEENGRGNFPPRFSGLQFPNYSSELNVNALELDDSALYLCASSLMGLAGGDTQYFGPGTRLTVL.

V usage is TRBV4-1 and J usage is TRBJ2-5; tentatively, D is TRBD2 (5 bases). The germline V and J ends were trimmed by 1 base and 5 bases, with 20 bases remaining between them. CDR1 MGHRA and CDR2 YSYEKL come from the germline V gene. The CDR3 is made up of 17 amino acids. DNA of the CDR3: TGCGCCAGCAGCCAAGGGAGGTCCACGGCGTTTGAGGAGACCCAGTACTTC. Translating it yields CASSQGRSTAFEETQYF.

J is TRBJ1-5 and V is TRBV4-1; no definite D call. The CDR3 sequence is 16 residues long. The germline V gene has CDR1 MGHRA and CDR2 YSYEKL. The V end was cut by 4 bases, the J end by 0 bases, with 13 bases between. Here the CDR3 DNA reads TGCGCCAGCAGCCCCCGGGAGGGTTATAGCAATCAGCCCCAGCATTTT. Translating it yields CASSPREGYSNQPQHF.

The chain employs TRBV25-1 and TRBJ2-7; D gene uncertain. This CDR3 region has 15 residues. V was pared by 8 bases and J by 1 base, with 18 bases between. Germline CDR1 MGHDK, CDR2 SYGVNS. The CDR3 spells CASLEIGPGSYEQYF. CDR3 bases: TGTGCCAGCCTGGAGATAGGCCCCGGATCCTACGAGCAGTACTTC.

This rearrangement joins TRBV28 to TRBJ2-6, with TRBD2 matching over 12 bases. Trimming cost V 7 bases and J 4 bases; bases outside gene matches: 8. The germline CDR1 and CDR2 sequences are MDHEN and SYDVKM. The CDR3 covers 17 residues. The CDR3 DNA sequence: TGTGCCAGCACCCCTAGCGGGAGGGCCCTGGGGGCCAACGTCCTGACTTTC. Translating gives CASTPSGRALGANVLTF.

This chain uses TRBV27 with TRBJ2-5; 7 bases are a match to TRBD2. In germline, CDR1 is MNHEY, CDR2 SMNVEV (reference sequence). The V segment lost 7 bases and the J segment 5 bases; nucleotides outside the gene matches: 7. CDR3 size: 13 residues. The chain's CDR3 is CASKAGAGETQYF. CDR3 nucleotide sequence: TGTGCCAGCAAGGCGGGAGCGGGGGAGACCCAGTACTTC.

This chain uses TRBV5-1 with TRBJ1-1; D call uncertain. The germline CDR1 and CDR2 sequences are SGHRS and YFSETQ. The CDR3 spans 13 residues. V gave up 0 bases and J gave up 1 base, with 4 bases separating them. CDR3 nucleotides: TGCGCCAGCAGCTTGGGACGGAACACTGAAGCTTTCTTT. Translated: CASSLGRNTEAFF.

The chain couples TRBV5-4 to TRBJ2-1, with 10 bases lining up with TRBD2. Germline V lookup: CDR1 SGHNT, CDR2 YYREEE (reference sequence). This CDR3 contains 15 residues. V lost 4 bases, J lost 4 bases, and 5 bases stayed unmatched. The chain's CDR3 is CASSPGLAAYNEQFF. CDR3 sequence (DNA): TGTGCCAGCAGCCCAGGACTAGCGGCTTACAATGAGCAGTTCTTC.

This sequence joins TRBV5-4 and TRBJ2-7, with TRBD1 identical over 11 bases. V trimming: 3 bases; J trimming: 3 bases; junction bases outside the gene matches: 8. The CDR3 loop spans 16 amino acids. CDR1 is SGHNT and CDR2 is YYREEE in the germline V gene (reference sequence). The chain's CDR3 is CASSWGDRGSFYEQYF. DNA of the CDR3: TGTGCCAGCAGCTGGGGGGACAGGGGGTCCTTCTACGAGCAGTACTTC.

The CDR3 sequence: CASSDDKGEAFF. The DNA of the CDR3 is TGTGCCAGCAGTGATGACAAAGGGGAAGCTTTCTTT. The chain carries TRBV6-4 and TRBJ1-1; D unresolved. V was trimmed by 3 bases and J by 8 bases, leaving 10 bases between them. Per germline, CDR1 MRHNA and CDR2 SNTAGT. The CDR3 is made up of 12 amino acids.

V usage is TRBV30 and J usage is TRBJ2-2, with TRBD1 identical over 7 bases. The trim removed 0 bases at V and 5 bases at J, leaving 3 bases unmatched. The germline CDR1 and CDR2 sequences are GTSNPN and SVGIG (reference sequence). The CDR3 spans 14 residues. CDR3 bases: TGTGCCTGGAGTGTGACAGGGCTGACCGGGGAGCTGTTTTTT. It yields the protein CAWSVTGLTGELFF.